The 14 T cell receptor beta chains given below trace back to one sample, sequenced in a study of control samples from healthy donors and cancer patients. TCRdb's copy holds only in-frame clones and misses some; the assay was immunoSEQ multiplex PCR. Of around 130,000 clones in the sample, about 89% were seen once. The specimen was blood. These TCRs come from a man between 50 and 59 years old in good health.

V gene TRBV6-2 or TRBV6-3 combines with J gene TRBJ2-3; possibly TRBD2 for D (5 bases). Trimming removed 2 bases at V and 1 base at J, with 16 bases between. This CDR3 region has 17 residues. Germline assignment: CDR1 MNHEY and CDR2 SVGEGT. The CDR3 nucleotides read TGTGCCAGCAGTTACCCCAGGACTGCCTCGGGCACAGATACGCAGTATTTT. This sequence encodes CASSYPRTASGTDTQYF.

The rearrangement joins TRBV18 to TRBJ2-6; D is perhaps TRBD1 (5 bases). Germline values: CDR1 KGHSH, CDR2 LQKENI. The CDR3 extends over 15 amino acids. V was clipped by 6 bases and J by 0 bases, with 9 bases between them. CDR3 sequence (DNA): TGTGCCAGCTCGTCACAGGTCTCTGGGGCCAACGTCCTGACTTTC. Translated: CASSSQVSGANVLTF.

This chain uses TRBV30 with TRBJ2-5; D is possibly TRBD1 or TRBD2 (7 bases each). From germline, CDR1 is GTSNPN and CDR2 SVGIG (reference sequence). The CDR3 runs 12 residues. The V gene lost 8 bases and the J gene lost 7 bases, with 17 bases spanning the gap. The CDR3 protein is CARLGGGGTQYF. As DNA, the CDR3 is TGTGCCCGCTTAGGGGGCGGGGGGACCCAGTACTTC.

The V gene is TRBV11-2, the J gene TRBJ1-5; TRBD1 matches at 8 bases. With 3 bases clipped from V and 3 bases from J, the junction kept 4 bases outside the gene matches. CDR3 size: 15 residues. Germline CDR1 reads SGHAT; CDR2 reads FQNNGV. CDR3 amino acids: CASSLDRATNQPQHF. CDR3 DNA: TGTGCCAGCAGCTTGGACAGGGCTACCAATCAGCCCCAGCATTTT.

About this clone itself: The sample contains more than one DNA sequence encoding this CDR3. The chain uses TRBV18 and TRBJ2-5; D gene uncertain. The germline V gene encodes CDR1 KGHSH and CDR2 LQKENI. This CDR3 is built from 12 residues. V lost 6 bases, J lost 1 base, and 6 bases lay in between. CDR3 sequence: CASSPGQETQYF. The CDR3 DNA is TGTGCCAGCTCCCCCGGCCAAGAGACCCAGTACTTC.

This chain links TRBV10-3 with TRBJ1-2; D unresolved. V dropped 2 bases and J dropped 13 bases, with 17 bases sitting between them. Germline CDR1 and CDR2: ENHRY and SYGVKD. CDR3 length: 13 amino acids. This CDR3 reads CAISESGRRTFTF. The CDR3 DNA follows: TGTGCCATCAGTGAGAGTGGGAGACGGACTTTCACCTTC.

The rearrangement links TRBV11-2 to TRBJ2-3, with TRBD2 matching 9 bases. Germline assignment: CDR1 SGHAT and CDR2 FQNNGV. This CDR3 is 18 amino acids long. J lost 4 bases, V lost 3 bases, and 14 bases had no gene match. The CDR3 loop reads CASSFGRGGGAIADTQYF. As DNA, the CDR3 is TGTGCCAGCAGCTTCGGCCGGGGCGGGGGGGCCATCGCAGATACGCAGTATTTT.

Here the CDR3 reads CASSSDAHSNTGELFF. As DNA, the CDR3 is TGTGCCAGCAGCTCGGACGCACACTCGAACACCGGGGAGCTGTTTTTT. The chain carries TRBV14 and TRBJ2-2; D is unclear. The CDR3 sequence is 16 residues long. V was cut by 5 bases and J by 0 bases, with 13 bases left in between. CDR1 is SGHDN and CDR2 is FVKESK in the germline V gene. The full variable domain, with the rest looked up from reference TRBV14 and TRBJ2-2, is EAGVTQFPSHSVIEKGQTVTLRCDPISGHDNLYWYRRVMGKEIKFLLHFVKESKQDESGMPNNRFLAERTGGTYSTLKVQPAELEDSGVYFCASSSDAHSNTGELFFGEGSRLTVL.

V gene TRBV7-2 combines with J gene TRBJ2-1; D gene ambiguous. V lost 0 bases and J lost 6, with 6 bases in between. CDR1 and CDR2 from the germline V gene are SGHTA and FQGNSA. The CDR3 consists of 13 residues. Here the CDR3 DNA reads TGTGCCAGCAGCTTAGCTAACGCCAATGAGCAGTTCTTC. As protein: CASSLANANEQFF. The whole variable domain, remainder taken from reference TRBV7-2 and TRBJ2-1, is GAGVSQSPSNKVTEKGKDVELRCDPISGHTALYWYRQSLGQGLEFLIYFQGNSAPDKSGLPSDRFSAERTGGSVSTLTIQRTQQEDSAVYLCASSLANANEQFFGPGTRLTVL.

This clone was recorded once. J is TRBJ2-3 and V is TRBV2; 7 positions match TRBD1. The CDR3 totals 15 residues. Germline-derived CDR1 and CDR2 are SNHLY and FYNNEI. J lost 3 bases, V lost 5 bases, and 8 bases had no gene match. CDR3 DNA: TGTGCCAGCAGTACTACAGGGGTTGGAACAGATACGCAGTATTTT. Protein: CASSTTGVGTDTQYF.

This rearrangement joins TRBV4-3 to TRBJ1-6; D is possibly TRBD1 (5 bases). The V gene's germline CDR1 is LGHNA and CDR2 YSLEER. With 3 bases removed from V and 7 bases from J, the gap between germline ends came to 19 bases. CDR3 length: 17 residues. The CDR3 bases are TGCGCCAGCAGCCAGAGAATTACCGGGACTGCAAATTCACCCCTCCACTTT. Its protein is CASSQRITGTANSPLHF.

This rearrangement joins TRBV3-1 (or the pseudogene TRBV3-2) to TRBJ1-1; D is uncertain. V shed 3 bases and J shed 8 bases, with 10 bases lying between them. The CDR3 has 12 residues. Germline V gives CDR1 LGHDT, CDR2 YNNKEL (reference sequence). The CDR3 region has the DNA TGTGCCAGCAGCCAGCCAACCCGAGAAGCTTTCTTT. Translated: CASSQPTREAFF.

This chain links TRBV6-2 or TRBV6-3 with TRBJ1-1; D gene uncertain. V was pared by 2 bases and J by 4 bases, with 8 bases between. Germline CDR1 reads MNHEY; CDR2 reads SVGEGT. The CDR3 is 13 amino acids. CDR3 loop: CASSYGVRTEAFF. The DNA for the CDR3 is TGTGCCAGCAGTTACGGGGTTCGCACTGAAGCTTTCTTT.

The chain couples TRBV24-1 to TRBJ2-7; 8 bases agree with TRBD1. The ends lost 4 bases at V and 5 bases at J; junction bases unmatched: 9. CDR1 is KGHDR, CDR2 SFDVKD, per germline. The length of the CDR3 is 15 residues. The CDR3 nucleotides read TGTGCCACCAGTGAGCCTAGGACAGGGAGAAACGAGCAGTACTTC. This sequence encodes CATSEPRTGRNEQYF.